This T cell receptor beta chain comes out of a study of CD8+ T cells in alopecia areata. General study results and limits: Higher clonality than in normal scalp was seen in lesional scalp, especially alopecia totalis/universalis. Scalp sample sequencing also detects resident alphabeta T cells of normal skin.

The authors extracted RNA and reverse transcribed it into cDNA as the sequencing template. TCRdb's table, derived via immunoSEQ multiplex PCR, lists solely in-frame clones and lacks some. Of under 85,000 clones listed, 40% to 50% are singletons. The CDR3 covers 17 residues. The V and J ends lost 5 bases and 2 bases, in that order; junction bases with no gene match: 14. Germline-derived CDR1 and CDR2 are MNHEY and SMNVEV (reference sequence). For this clone: What it binds is not known.

The chain combines TRBV27 with TRBJ1-2; 7 bases match TRBD1. This clonotype was obtained from a human donor with alopecia areata. Specimen: CD8+ T cells sorted from blood, collected at week 0. The CDR3 sequence: CASSTTARQGLNYGYTF. The CDR3, as DNA: TGTGCCAGCAGTACCACGGCGCGACAGGGACTAAACTATGGCTACACCTTC.